This T cell receptor (beta chain) originates from a study of post-analysis software for immune sequencing data. Notes on this clonotype: Its specificity is not known.

J lost 5 bases, V lost 3 bases, and 9 bases had no gene match. Germline values: CDR1 DFQATT, CDR2 SNEGSKA (reference sequence). The CDR3 runs 14 residues. Unique molecular identifiers had been added to the TCR beta cDNA libraries. Each CDR3 protein is one row after TCRdb ran MiXCR on the PCR reads. In the table there are 800,000 to 950,000 distinct CDR3 sequences, roughly half of which are singletons. Findings and limits, study-wide: A few TRBV segments (TRBV5-6, TRBV5-1 and TRBV20-1 among them) occurred more frequently in patients than in controls.

This receptor was taken from a girl aged 5 to 17 with multiple sclerosis. This chain uses TRBV20-1 with TRBJ2-7, with TRBD1 matching over 8 bases. Sequenced input: blood. CDR3 bases: TGCAGTGCTAGTCATTCGGACAGGGTCCACGAGCAGTACTTC. Translated, it gives CSASHSDRVHEQYF.